The next 10 T cell receptor beta chains were all read from a single sample in a study of blood T cell repertoires in COVID-19. Measured with immunoSEQ multiplex PCR; TCRdb has only the in-frame clones, and not every one. The data show roughly 220,000 clones, more than 75% seen once. The sequenced sample consisted of peripheral blood. These receptors originate from a man of 80 years or more with acute or convalescent COVID-19.

This clone has only one observation. This rearrangement joins TRBV4-2 to TRBJ1-3; 8 bases match TRBD1. Germline V lookup: CDR1 LGHNA, CDR2 YNFKEQ. V trimming: 1 base; J trimming: 0 bases; junction bases outside the gene matches: 5. The CDR3 runs 17 residues. The CDR3 bases are TGTGCCAGCAGCCAAGGGGACAGGTTCTACTCTGGAAACACCATATATTTT. Translating gives CASSQGDRFYSGNTIYF.

J is TRBJ1-4 and V is TRBV5-8, with 8 nucleotides matching TRBD1. In germline, CDR1 is SGHTS, CDR2 YDEGEE. After removal of 1 base from V and 0 bases from J, the junction contained 8 bases not matched to a gene. This CDR3 has 18 amino acids. The CDR3 DNA is TGTGCCAGCAGCTTGTATCGGACAGGGTCTGCAACTAATGAAAAACTGTTTTTT. Translated, it gives CASSLYRTGSATNEKLFF.

The gene calls are TRBV11-3 and TRBJ2-1, with 8 bases matching TRBD2. The CDR3 has 12 residues. Germline V gene data show CDR1 as SGHNT and CDR2 as YENEEA. V lost 1 base to trimming and J lost 12 bases; unmatched junction nucleotides: 2. DNA for the CDR3: TGTGCCAGCAGCTTAGCACGGGAGGGGCAGTTCTTC. This translates into CASSLAREGQFF.

This clone came up once. The gene calls are TRBV12-3 or TRBV12-4 and TRBJ1-2; no clear D gene. V shed 6 bases and J shed 2 bases, with 7 bases lying between them. CDR3 size: 12 residues. The CDR3 DNA is TGTGCCAGCAGGTTCGGGAACTATGGCTACACCTTC. This sequence encodes CASRFGNYGYTF.

The chain carries TRBV4-3 and TRBJ2-3; D remains unclear. The V end lost 0 bases, the J end lost 0 bases, and 7 bases lay between the germline ends. The length of the CDR3 is 15 residues. Germline CDR1 LGHNA, CDR2 YSLEER. The CDR3 DNA follows: TGCGCCAGCAGCCAAGATACGGTTAGCACAGATACGCAGTATTTT. Amino acid sequence: CASSQDTVSTDTQYF.

The J gene is TRBJ1-2, the V gene TRBV7-8, with D perhaps matching TRBD1 (5 bases). V dropped 1 base and J dropped 8 bases, with 8 bases sitting between them. In germline, CDR1 is SGHVS, CDR2 FQNEAQ. This CDR3 has 12 amino acids. The CDR3 protein is CASSLEAGGYTF. The CDR3 DNA is TGTGCCAGCAGCTTAGAGGCAGGGGGCTACACCTTC.

The chain joins TRBV27 to TRBJ1-2; D may be TRBD1 (6 bases). This CDR3 comprises 15 residues. The ends were cut back, 2 bases at V and 2 bases at J, with 12 bases in the middle. Per germline, CDR1 MNHEY and CDR2 SMNVEV (reference sequence). The DNA for the CDR3 is TGTGCCAGCAGTTTAGACAGGCGGGCCAACTATGGCTACACCTTC. It translates to CASSLDRRANYGYTF.

There are a few counts of this clone. The rearrangement joins TRBV7-2 to TRBJ2-7; 11 bases align to TRBD2. This CDR3 comprises 15 residues. Trimming took 5 bases from V and 7 from J; bases not matched to a gene: 10. Germline CDR1 and CDR2: SGHTA and FQGNSA. CDR3 nucleotide sequence: TGTGCCAGCAGCACTACTAGCGGGAGTTTGGGGGAGCAGTACTTC. Its translation is CASSTTSGSLGEQYF.

This chain uses TRBV4-1 with TRBJ2-1; TRBD2 aligns across 13 bases. Germline CDR1 and CDR2: MGHRA and YSYEKL. The CDR3 runs to 17 residues. V dropped 5 bases and J dropped 0; count of bases not matched to a gene: 4. This CDR3 is CASSARTSGSSYNEQFF. The CDR3, as DNA: TGCGCCAGCAGCGCCAGGACTAGCGGGAGCTCCTACAATGAGCAGTTCTTC.

The chain carries TRBV6-5 and TRBJ1-6, with D unresolved. Germline V lookup: CDR1 MNHEY, CDR2 SVGAGI. Trimming removed 0 bases at V and 6 bases at J, with 9 bases between. The CDR3 covers 15 residues. DNA of the CDR3: TGTGCCAGCAGTTACTCGTTCCAGGTTAATTCACCCCTCCACTTT. This sequence encodes CASSYSFQVNSPLHF.